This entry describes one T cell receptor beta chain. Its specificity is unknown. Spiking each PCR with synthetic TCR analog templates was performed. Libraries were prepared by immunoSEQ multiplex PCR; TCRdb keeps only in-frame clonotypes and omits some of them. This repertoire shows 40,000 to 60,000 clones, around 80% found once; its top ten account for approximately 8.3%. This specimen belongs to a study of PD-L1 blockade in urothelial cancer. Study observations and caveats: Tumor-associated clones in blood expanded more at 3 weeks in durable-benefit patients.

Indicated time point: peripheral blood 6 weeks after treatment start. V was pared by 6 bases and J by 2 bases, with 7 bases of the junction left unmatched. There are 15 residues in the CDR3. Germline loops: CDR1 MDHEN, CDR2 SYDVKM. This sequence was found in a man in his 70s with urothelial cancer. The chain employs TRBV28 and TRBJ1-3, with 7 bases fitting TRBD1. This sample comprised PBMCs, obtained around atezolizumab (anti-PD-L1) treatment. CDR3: CASSRSTGAGNTIYF. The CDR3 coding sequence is TGTGCCAGCAGCCGCTCTACAGGGGCTGGAAACACCATATATTTT. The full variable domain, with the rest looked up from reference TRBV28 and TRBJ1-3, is DVKVTQSSRYLVKRTGEKVFLECVQDMDHENMFWYRQDPGLGLRLIYFSYDVKMKEKGDIPEGYSVSREKKERFSLILESASTNQTSMYLCASSRSTGAGNTIYFGEGSWLTVV.